This T cell receptor (beta chain) was captured by sequencing in a study of blood T cell repertoires in COVID-19. Turning to the study itself: The United States, Italy and Spain were the sources of the acute and convalescent COVID-19 samples. PBMCs, B-cell-depleted T cells, or T cells provided the cDNA or gDNA that made up the material.

Of note for this clone: Other nucleotide sequences from this sample produce the same CDR3.

With 6 bases clipped from V and 1 base from J, the junction kept 0 bases outside the gene matches. CDR3 length: 12 amino acids. Germline V lookup: CDR1 SQVTM, CDR2 ANQGSEA. The protocol was immunoSEQ multiplex PCR, while the TCRdb copy is restricted to in-frame clones and leaves out a portion. The sample holds some 210,000 clones, approximately 88% seen once. This chain joins TRBV29-1 and TRBJ1-1; 9 nucleotides agree with TRBD1. The sequence derives from a man aged 60 to 69 who had recovered from COVID-19. Sequenced material: peripheral blood. This CDR3 reads CSVDRGNTEAFF. CDR3 DNA sequence: TGCAGCGTGGACAGGGGGAACACTGAAGCTTTCTTT.